This T cell receptor beta chain is drawn from a study of cytotoxic CD8 clonotypes in ibrutinib-treated CLL. Study context: Researchers reported 11 relapsed/refractory and 15 treatment-naive patients, 17 of them IGHV unmutated.

Method: immunoSEQ multiplex PCR; TCRdb's copy keeps in-frame clones and lacks some. The table has roughly 160,000 clones, about four fifths seen once. J gave up 4 bases and V 9 bases, and 4 bases lay outside the gene matches. This CDR3 comprises 12 residues. The germline V gene encodes CDR1 LNHDA and CDR2 SQIVND (reference sequence). This chain joins TRBV19 and TRBJ2-3; 7 bases are shared with TRBD1. This TCR was sampled from a human donor with chronic lymphocytic leukemia. The sequencing here drew on PBMCs, taken after 24 months of ibrutinib treatment. DNA for the CDR3: TGTGCCAGCGGGGACAGACCAGATACGCAGTATTTT. It translates to CASGDRPDTQYF.